Listed here are 15 T cell receptor beta chains from one sample, sequenced in a study of neurological immune-mediated disorders. TCRdb re-called the 5' RACE reads through MiXCR, storing one row per CDR3 protein. The top ten hold roughly 2.7% of the sample, which has approximately 60,000 distinct CDR3 sequences, approximately 4.2% seen once. Sequencing was done on a sample of PBMCs. The receptor set was obtained from a man aged 50-60 years with multiple sclerosis.

In this sample, this clonotype turned up many times. The gene calls are TRBV12-3 or TRBV12-4 and TRBJ1-4, with D hard to call. This CDR3 is 14 amino acids long. Trimming took off 3 bases at V and 5 bases at J, with 10 bases between the two ends. As DNA, the CDR3 is TGTGCCAGCAGTTTTTTCGGGATAAATGAAAAACTGTTTTTT. Its translation is CASSFFGINEKLFF.

At least ten counts were recorded for this clonotype. The chain carries TRBV7-9 and TRBJ2-7; TRBD2 matches at 14 bases. The V segment lost 5 bases and the J segment 2 bases; nucleotides outside the gene matches: 5. The CDR3 is 16 amino acids. CDR1 and CDR2 from the germline V gene are SEHNR and FQNEAQ (reference sequence). In DNA form, the CDR3 reads TGTGCCAGCAGCGCGCCGGGACTAGCGGGGGCCTACGAGCAGTACTTC. It translates to CASSAPGLAGAYEQYF.

This clonotype was counted at least ten times. J is TRBJ2-7 and V is TRBV7-2, with a possible D match to TRBD1 (5 bases). The CDR3 has 14 amino acids. The germline CDR1 and CDR2 sequences are SGHTA and FQGNSA. V gave up 4 bases and J gave up 3 bases, with 13 bases separating them. CDR3 DNA sequence: TGTGCCAGCAGCTCCAGGGCTGTTTACTACGAGCAGTACTTC. Protein sequence: CASSSRAVYYEQYF.

There are many counts of this clonotype. The chain is built from TRBV12-3 or TRBV12-4 and TRBJ1-5; a weak D match, TRBD1 (5 bases). The CDR3 covers 13 residues. Trimming took 2 bases from V and 15 from J, leaving 17 bases between them. This CDR3 reads CASSLYRDSIRHF. Here the CDR3 DNA reads TGTGCCAGCAGTTTATACCGTGACAGTATCCGGCATTTT.

The chain recombines TRBV7-2 with TRBJ1-1; no clear D. CDR1 and CDR2 (germline): SGHTA, FQGNSA. The CDR3 totals 14 residues. Trimming stripped 1 base from V and 4 bases from J, with 10 bases between. Here the CDR3 DNA reads TGTGCCAGCAGCTTAGGGTCATTACGCACTGAAGCTTTCTTT. This encodes CASSLGSLRTEAFF.

The CDR3 nucleotides are TGTGCCAGTAGAGGACAGGGGGGAGGTAGCAATCAGCCCCAGCATTTT. Its translation: CASRGQGGGSNQPQHF. The rearrangement links TRBV2 to TRBJ1-5, with TRBD1 identical over 10 bases. Germline V lookup: CDR1 SNHLY, CDR2 FYNNEI. The CDR3 is 16 amino acids. V dropped 9 bases and J dropped 0; count of bases not matched to a gene: 8.

This clonotype was found many times. This chain connects TRBV4-1 to TRBJ1-5; the D is unclear. Trimming removed 0 bases at V and 2 bases at J, with 5 bases between. CDR3 size: 14 residues. Per germline, CDR1 MGHRA and CDR2 YSYEKL. CDR3 protein: CASSQDLGNQPQHF. For the CDR3, the DNA is TGCGCCAGCAGCCAAGATTTGGGCAATCAGCCCCAGCATTTT.

There are many counts of this clonotype. This chain joins TRBV20-1 and TRBJ2-7; D is perhaps TRBD1 (5 bases). V gave up 5 bases and J gave up 7 bases, with 12 bases separating them. The CDR3 contains 11 residues. Germline CDR1 DFQATT, CDR2 SNEGSKA (reference sequence). CDR3 in DNA: TGCAGTGCTGGCAGGGTTTTTGAGCAGTACGTC. This translates into CSAGRVFEQYV.

This clonotype was seen at least ten times. The chain combines TRBV28 with TRBJ1-2; the D is unclear. The V end lost 6 bases, the J end lost 0 bases, and 17 bases lay between the germline ends. CDR1 MDHEN and CDR2 SYDVKM come from the germline V gene. The length of the CDR3 is 16 residues. The CDR3 DNA sequence: TGTGCCAGCAGCCGGCGCATTGGACGGTCTAACTATGGCTACACCTTC. The encoded protein is CASSRRIGRSNYGYTF.

This clonotype was detected many times. The chain combines TRBV2 with TRBJ2-7; 9 nucleotides agree with TRBD1. Germline-derived CDR1 and CDR2 are SNHLY and FYNNEI. The CDR3 is made up of 14 amino acids. V lost 1 base, J lost 3 bases, and 1 base stayed unmatched. CDR3 nucleotide sequence: TGTGCCAGCAGTGAAGAGGGACAGGGCTACGAGCAGTACTTC. As protein: CASSEEGQGYEQYF.

This clonotype was found many times. V and J are TRBV20-1 and TRBJ1-2; D remains unclear. The ends were cut back, 4 bases at V and 0 bases at J, with 9 bases in the middle. Germline V gene data show CDR1 as DFQATT and CDR2 as SNEGSKA (reference sequence). This CDR3 contains 13 residues. In nucleotides, the CDR3 is TGCAGTGCTAAGCAGGCCCCTAACTATGGCTACACCTTC. It translates to CSAKQAPNYGYTF.

The V gene is TRBV20-1, the J gene TRBJ1-2; D possibly corresponds to TRBD1 (6 bases). This CDR3 region has 16 residues. Germline CDR1 DFQATT, CDR2 SNEGSKA (reference sequence). V gave up 2 bases and J gave up 0 bases, with 16 bases separating them. CDR3 in amino acids: CSARRRGALANYGYTF. The CDR3 DNA sequence: TGCAGTGCTAGAAGGAGGGGGGCGCTGGCTAACTATGGCTACACCTTC.

This clonotype occurred many times. J is TRBJ2-5 and V is TRBV12-3 or TRBV12-4, with 12 positions matching TRBD1. The CDR3 totals 15 residues. Trimming at V came to 5 bases and at J to 5 bases, leaving 6 bases not matched to a gene. CDR3 DNA sequence: TGTGCCAGCAGTCCTAGGGACAGGGGGCACGAGACCCAGTACTTC. This translates into CASSPRDRGHETQYF.

This clonotype was seen at least ten times. The chain joins TRBV5-6 to TRBJ1-3; D might be TRBD1 (5 bases). Trimming left V 0 bases short and J 0 bases short, with 10 bases between. The CDR3 length is 16 residues. CDR1 and CDR2 (germline): SGHDT, YYEEEE. The CDR3 sequence: CASSLGDSISGNTIYF. The CDR3 coding sequence is TGTGCCAGCAGCTTGGGTGACAGCATCTCTGGAAACACCATATATTTT.

This clonotype was recorded at least ten times. The chain recombines TRBV3-1 with TRBJ1-5; the D is unclear. CDR3 length equals 14 residues. V lost 1 base, J lost 9 bases, and 13 bases lay in between. Germline V gene sequence: CDR1 LGHDT, CDR2 YNNKEL (reference sequence). The CDR3 sequence: CASSQVSAPGPQHF. CDR3 nucleotide sequence: TGTGCCAGCAGCCAAGTGAGCGCGCCGGGGCCCCAGCATTTT.